This paragraph reports one T cell receptor (beta chain). Its target is not known. This entry comes from a study of identifying expanded T cells in peripheral blood. Whole-study findings and limits: Differentially abundant clones: 0.95 to 1.5 between replicates, about 16 at roughly 2 weeks, 18 to 20 at four. Roughly two-week clone count variance significantly increased as total template count grew.

The repertoire was sequenced with immunoSEQ multiplex PCR; TCRdb's copy has only in-frame clones and lacks some. The table records 90,000 or so clones, approximately 86% of them present only once. The V gene lost 4 bases and the J gene lost 5 bases, with 10 bases spanning the gap. Germline assignment: CDR1 GTSNPN and CDR2 SVGIG (reference sequence). The CDR3 has 12 residues. The sequence derives from a person between 18 and 69 years old in good health. The sequencing input was blood. The chain combines TRBV30 with TRBJ2-3; D is perhaps TRBD1 (5 bases). The CDR3 loop reads CAWTTQGDTQYF. In DNA form, the CDR3 reads TGTGCCTGGACGACGCAGGGAGATACGCAGTATTTT.